The 6 T cell receptor beta chains presented below share a single source sample, sequenced in a study of long-term antiretroviral therapy in people with HIV. Version v3.0 of the immunoSEQ assay ran at survey level. TCRdb's table, derived via immunoSEQ multiplex PCR, lists solely in-frame clones and lacks some. Here the sample spans approximately 13,000 clones, roughly 90% being singletons. The material sequenced was unsorted PBMCs, taken 2.1 years after starting antiretroviral therapy. The receptors come from a woman aged 35 to 49 with HIV.

CDR3 sequence: CASSPILAGRGDSGANVLTF. The CDR3 DNA sequence: TGTGCCAGCTCACCAATCCTCGCGGGCAGGGGGGACTCTGGGGCCAACGTCCTGACTTTC. The chain carries TRBV18 and TRBJ2-6; D is possibly TRBD1 (7 bases). Per the germline V gene, CDR1 is KGHSH and CDR2 is LQKENI. V dropped 2 bases and J dropped 0 bases, with 20 bases sitting between them. The CDR3 covers 20 residues. The full variable domain, its missing parts supplied by reference TRBV18 and TRBJ2-6, is NAGVMQNPRHLVRRRGQEARLRCSPMKGHSHVYWYRQLPEEGLKFMVYLQKENIIDESGMPKERFSAEFPKEGPSILRIQQVVRGDSAAYFCASSPILAGRGDSGANVLTFGAGSRLTVL.

Judged by abundance, this clone is hyperexpanded. The rearrangement uses TRBV11-3 and TRBJ1-1; D is possibly TRBD1 (6 bases). Looked up from germline, CDR1 is SGHNT and CDR2 is YENEEA. The CDR3 has 14 residues. V was pared by 1 base and J by 7 bases, with 13 bases between. The CDR3 DNA reads TGTGCCAGCAGCTTAGGTGGGACAAGTCGTGAAGCTTTCTTT. Translation: CASSLGGTSREAFF.

The CDR3 nucleotides are TGTGCCTGGGCTCCGGGGGACAGCCGAGTCCTGCGTCCCCAGCATTTT. Translating gives CAWAPGDSRVLRPQHF. V gene TRBV30 combines with J gene TRBJ1-5; 7 bases map to TRBD1. CDR1 and CDR2 from the germline V gene are GTSNPN and SVGIG (reference sequence). The CDR3 is made up of 16 amino acids. The trim removed 5 bases at V and 10 bases at J, leaving 20 bases unmatched. Full variable domain (outside the CDR3, taken from reference TRBV30 and TRBJ1-5): SQTIHQWPATLVQPVGSPLSLECTVEGTSNPNLYWYRQAAGRGLQLLFYSVGIGQISSEVPQNLSASRPQDRQFILSSKKLLLSDSGFYLCAWAPGDSRVLRPQHFGDGTRLSIL.

The DNA of the CDR3 is TGTGCCAGCAGTCCCCGGGGCCTAACAAACTACGAGCAGTACTTC. As protein: CASSPRGLTNYEQYF. The chain combines TRBV27 with TRBJ2-7; possibly TRBD1 or TRBD2 for D (5 bases each). The CDR3 loop spans 15 amino acids. CDR1 is MNHEY and CDR2 is SMNVEV in the germline V gene (reference sequence). V was pared by 5 bases and J by 3 bases, with 17 bases between.

The chain combines TRBV4-3 with TRBJ1-5; TRBD1 agrees at 8 bases. The CDR3 extends over 17 amino acids. From germline, CDR1 is LGHNA and CDR2 YSLEER. With V trimmed by 0 bases and J by 4 bases, 8 bases remained unmatched. The CDR3 DNA reads as TGCGCCAGCAGCCAAGATTTCGGGACAGGCCGTAATCAGCCCCAGCATTTT. The encoded protein is CASSQDFGTGRNQPQHF.

The V call is TRBV29-1, the J call TRBJ2-7, with 8 bases matching TRBD2. Germline V gives CDR1 SQVTM, CDR2 ANQGSEA. J was trimmed by 0 bases and V by 7 bases; bases with no gene match: 8. The CDR3 length is 14 residues. Here the CDR3 DNA reads TGCAGCGCAAGGGATAGCGGGGCCTCCTACGAGCAGTACTTC. It yields the protein CSARDSGASYEQYF.